These 7 T cell receptor beta chains were all obtained from the same sample, sequenced in a study of identical twins. TCRdb re-derived calls from the 5' RACE reads in MiXCR, one entry per CDR3 protein. The table records more than 1.5 million distinct CDR3 sequences, about 30% of them present only once. Sequences were obtained from cord blood. The source is a newborn girl in good health.

The chain carries TRBV3-1 and TRBJ1-5; perhaps TRBD1 as D (5 bases). V lost 0 bases, J lost 6 bases, and 12 bases lay in between. The germline CDR1 and CDR2 sequences are LGHDT and YNNKEL (reference sequence). This CDR3 is built from 15 residues. CDR3 coding DNA: TGTGCCAGCAGCCAAGATCTCGGGGGAGGTCAGCCCCAGCATTTT. Translating gives CASSQDLGGGQPQHF.

The chain couples TRBV25-1 to TRBJ2-1, with TRBD2 matching 8 bases. The CDR3 is 13 amino acids. V dropped 1 base and J dropped 10; count of bases not matched to a gene: 3. Germline values: CDR1 MGHDK, CDR2 SYGVNS. Here the CDR3 reads CASSELVAGEQFF. CDR3 bases: TGTGCCAGCAGTGAATTAGTAGCGGGGGAGCAGTTCTTC. The whole variable domain, filled in from reference TRBV25-1 and TRBJ2-1, reads EADIYQTPRYLVIGTGKKITLECSQTMGHDKMYWYQQDPGMELHLIHYSYGVNSTEKGDLSSESTVSRIRTEHFPLTLESARPSHTSQYLCASSELVAGEQFFGPGTRLTVL.

The J gene is TRBJ1-5, the V gene TRBV29-1, with TRBD1 identical over 8 bases. Germline V gives CDR1 SQVTM, CDR2 ANQGSEA. Trimming cost V 6 bases and J 9 bases; bases outside gene matches: 10. This CDR3 is 13 amino acids long. The CDR3 nucleotides read TGCAGCGTATCCGACAGGGGACTGGGGCCCCAGCATTTT. Translating gives CSVSDRGLGPQHF.

CDR3 region: CASSMRTGRTEAFF. CDR3 nucleotides: TGTGCCAGTAGTATGAGGACAGGGCGCACTGAAGCTTTCTTT. V and J are TRBV19 and TRBJ1-1; 8 positions match TRBD1. Germline V gene data show CDR1 as LNHDA and CDR2 as SQIVND (reference sequence). V shed 3 bases, J shed 4 bases, and the junction held 4 bases outside the gene matches. The CDR3 is 14 residues long.

Concerning this clonotype: A much larger clone sits a single nucleotide away, making a read error possible. The rearrangement uses TRBV2 and TRBJ1-2; TRBD1 matches 7 bases. The CDR3 loop spans 13 amino acids. CDR1 and CDR2 from the germline V gene are SNHLY and FYNNEI. V lost 6 bases to trimming and J lost 2 bases; unmatched junction nucleotides: 3. CDR3 loop: CASREDRNYGYTF. CDR3 coding DNA: TGTGCCAGCAGAGAGGACAGGAACTATGGCTACACCTTC.

This clonotype appeared many times. The chain recombines TRBV4-2 with TRBJ2-1; no clear D gene. V lost 3 bases to trimming and J lost 4 bases, with 4 bases between them. The CDR3 contains 12 residues. Germline V lookup: CDR1 LGHNA, CDR2 YNFKEQ. CDR3 DNA sequence: TGTGCCAGCAGCCACCTTTACAATGAGCAGTTCTTC. Protein: CASSHLYNEQFF.

This clonotype was seen a few times. The rearrangement joins TRBV7-9 to TRBJ2-1; the match to TRBD2 covers 7 bases. CDR1 and CDR2 from the germline V gene are SEHNR and FQNEAQ (reference sequence). V gave up 7 bases and J gave up 3 bases; unmatched junction bases: 9. This CDR3 contains 15 residues. CDR3 loop: CASKTAGARYNEQFF. DNA for the CDR3: TGTGCCAGCAAAACGGCGGGAGCCCGCTACAATGAGCAGTTCTTC.